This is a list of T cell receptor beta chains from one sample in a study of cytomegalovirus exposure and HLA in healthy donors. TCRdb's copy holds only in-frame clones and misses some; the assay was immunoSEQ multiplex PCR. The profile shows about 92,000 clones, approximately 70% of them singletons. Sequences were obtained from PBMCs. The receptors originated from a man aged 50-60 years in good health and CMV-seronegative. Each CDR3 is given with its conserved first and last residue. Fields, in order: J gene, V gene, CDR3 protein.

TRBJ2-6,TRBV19,CASSSRDRSSSGANVLTF
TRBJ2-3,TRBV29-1,CSAARDTQYF
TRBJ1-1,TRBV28,CASSLGRAPKAFF
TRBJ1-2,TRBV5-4,CASSFGQTDVNYGYTF
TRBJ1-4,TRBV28,CASSLGGGAGAEKLFF
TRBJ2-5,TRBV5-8,CASSGSGQETQYF
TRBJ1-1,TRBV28,CASSPTQGAPEAFF
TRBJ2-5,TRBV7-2,CASSSRRTSGTAGWETQYF
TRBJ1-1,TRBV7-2,CASSPGTGSREAFF
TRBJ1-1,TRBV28,CASSSPRITGRAEAFF
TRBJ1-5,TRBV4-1,CASSQVVWVPGQPQHF
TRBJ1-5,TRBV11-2,CASRGGEYQPQHF
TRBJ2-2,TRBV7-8,CASSPLAGNTGELFF
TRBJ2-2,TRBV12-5,CASGLTTGAGELFF
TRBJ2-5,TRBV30,CACITGGETQYF
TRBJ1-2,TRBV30,CAWSWGEGYTF
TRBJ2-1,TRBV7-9,CASSLAGGNEQFF
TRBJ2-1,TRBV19,CASSIPRGNEQFF
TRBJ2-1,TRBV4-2,CASSQSTTRKFF
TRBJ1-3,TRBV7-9,CASSSWTGHRNTIYF
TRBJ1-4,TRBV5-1,CASSFPPGGTNEKLFF